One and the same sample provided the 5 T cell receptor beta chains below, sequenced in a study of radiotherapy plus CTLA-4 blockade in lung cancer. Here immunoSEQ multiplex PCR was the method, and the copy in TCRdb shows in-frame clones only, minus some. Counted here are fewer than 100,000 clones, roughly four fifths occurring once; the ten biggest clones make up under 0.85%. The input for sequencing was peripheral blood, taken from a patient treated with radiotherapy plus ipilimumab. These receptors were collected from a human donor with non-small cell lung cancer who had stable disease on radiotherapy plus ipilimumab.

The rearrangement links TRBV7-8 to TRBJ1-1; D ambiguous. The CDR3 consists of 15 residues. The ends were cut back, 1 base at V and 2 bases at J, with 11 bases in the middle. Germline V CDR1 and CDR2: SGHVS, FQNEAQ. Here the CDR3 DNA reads TGTGCCAGCAGCTTAGGATGGAATTCCAACACTGAAGCTTTCTTT. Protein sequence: CASSLGWNSNTEAFF.

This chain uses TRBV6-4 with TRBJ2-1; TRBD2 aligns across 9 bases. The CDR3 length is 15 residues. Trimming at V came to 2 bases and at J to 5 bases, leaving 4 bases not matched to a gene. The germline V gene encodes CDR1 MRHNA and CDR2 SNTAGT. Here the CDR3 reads CASSDLTSGNNEQFF. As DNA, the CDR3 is TGTGCCAGCAGTGACCTGACTAGCGGAAACAATGAGCAGTTCTTC.

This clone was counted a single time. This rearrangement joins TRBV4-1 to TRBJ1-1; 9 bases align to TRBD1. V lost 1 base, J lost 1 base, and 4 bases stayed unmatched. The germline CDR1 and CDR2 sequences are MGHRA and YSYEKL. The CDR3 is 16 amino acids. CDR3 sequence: CASSQALQGANTEAFF. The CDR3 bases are TGCGCCAGCAGCCAAGCCCTACAGGGGGCGAACACTGAAGCTTTCTTT.

The CDR3: CSVDVLGGYEQYF. CDR3 nucleotides: TGCAGCGTTGACGTTTTGGGAGGCTACGAGCAGTACTTC. The chain joins TRBV29-1 to TRBJ2-7, with a weak D call TRBD2 (6 bases). CDR3 length: 13 amino acids. CDR1 is SQVTM and CDR2 is ANQGSEA in the germline V gene. V shed 3 bases and J shed 3 bases, with 12 bases lying between them.

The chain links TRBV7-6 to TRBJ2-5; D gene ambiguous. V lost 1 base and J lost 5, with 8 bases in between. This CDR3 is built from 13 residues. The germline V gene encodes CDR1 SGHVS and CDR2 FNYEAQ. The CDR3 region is CASSLGEVETQYF. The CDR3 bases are TGTGCCAGCAGCTTAGGAGAGGTCGAGACCCAGTACTTC.